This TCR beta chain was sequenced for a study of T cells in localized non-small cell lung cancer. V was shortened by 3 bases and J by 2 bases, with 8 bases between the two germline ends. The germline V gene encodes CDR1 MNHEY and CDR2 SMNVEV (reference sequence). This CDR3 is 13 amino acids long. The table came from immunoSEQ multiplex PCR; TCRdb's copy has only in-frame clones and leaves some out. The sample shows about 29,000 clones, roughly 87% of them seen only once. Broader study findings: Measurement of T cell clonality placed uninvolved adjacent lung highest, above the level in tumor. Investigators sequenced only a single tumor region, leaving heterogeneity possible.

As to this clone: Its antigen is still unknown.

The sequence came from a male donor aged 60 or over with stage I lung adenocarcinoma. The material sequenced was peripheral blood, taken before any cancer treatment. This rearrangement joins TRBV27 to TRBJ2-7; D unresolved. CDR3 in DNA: TGTGCCAGCAGTTTGGCACCAGCCTACGAGCAGTACTTC. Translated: CASSLAPAYEQYF.